Sequencing of this T cell receptor beta chain was carried out in a study of blood T cells in healthy people across ages. From germline, CDR1 is SGHNT and CDR2 YYREEE (reference sequence). Between the trimmed V and J ends, which lost 4 bases and 1 base, there was a span of 8 bases. The CDR3 totals 14 residues. Concerning this clonotype: Its target is unknown.

A sample-barcoded 5' primer and a J-beta primer mix were used in a second PCR of roughly 7 to 11 cycles. MiXCR, run by TCRdb on the 5' RACE reads, gives a single entry per CDR3 protein. The sample consists of some 1,000,000 distinct CDR3 sequences, under 30% of them appearing once. Findings and caveats of the study: CMV infection status of these donors was not known.

These data also featured in a second study, about T cells of mothers and their children. This second study notes: Biologically related mothers and children overlapped slightly more than unrelated pairs, a non-significant difference.

The sequence derives from a girl aged 2 to 10 in good health. The rearrangement links TRBV5-4 to TRBJ2-2; D remains unclear. The sequencing sample was made of blood. CDR3 coding DNA: TGTGCCAGCAGCCCCGCTGTGAACACCGGGGAGCTGTTTTTT. This sequence encodes CASSPAVNTGELFF. Full variable domain (outside the CDR3, taken from reference TRBV5-4 and TRBJ2-2): ETGVTQSPTHLIKTRGQQVTLRCSSQSGHNTVSWYQQALGQGPQFIFQYYREEENGRGNFPPRFSGLQFPNYSSELNVNALELDDSALYLCASSPAVNTGELFFGEGSRLTVL.